This TCR beta chain appears in the sequencing data of a study of cytomegalovirus exposure and HLA in healthy donors. Study-level findings and limits: By a later analysis, the bulk of CMV-associated TCR beta chains appeared HLA-restricted. An analysis that was carried out later associated 16,000 or so TCR beta sequences with HLA alleles at 0.05 false discovery rate.

It was with 60 Vbeta and 13 Jbeta primers that the PCR ran. Using immunoSEQ multiplex PCR, the repertoire was profiled, and TCRdb retains in-frame clones only, with some absent. This table holds some 99,000 clones, roughly 70% found once. Concerning this clone itself: As yet, its antigen is unknown.

The CDR3 has 14 residues. Between the trimmed V and J ends, which lost 5 bases and 3 bases, there was a span of 10 bases. Germline V lookup: CDR1 LNHDA, CDR2 SQIVND (reference sequence). The material sequenced was PBMCs. This TCR came from a male donor in good health and CMV-seronegative. The chain has TRBV19 and TRBJ1-4; D may be TRBD1 (5 bases). CDR3 sequence reads: CASSGQLSNEKLFF. The CDR3 coding sequence is TGTGCCAGTAGTGGACAACTCTCTAATGAAAAACTGTTTTTT.